The entry that follows covers one T cell receptor (beta chain) sequence. Its specificity is unknown. The read terminates 3 residues ahead of where the CDR3 ends, so the germline J gene completes it. Germline-derived CDR1 and CDR2 are MNHNS and SASEGT. The V and J ends lost 8 bases and 4 bases, in that order; junction bases with no gene match: 4. The CDR3 totals 14 residues. The record originates from a study of T cells in women clearing cervical HPV infection. About the research overall: For cases, blood was sampled a median approximately 150 days after lesion detection, interquartile range roughly 80 to 230 days. Notes on the study in general: Richness differences could reflect unmeasured T-cell content per sample. Effector/memory and HPV-specific T cells were not isolated, and association timing is unknown.

Average input was approximately 1,200 ng genomic DNA for immunoSEQ TCR beta CDR3 amplification. Repertoires were generated with immunoSEQ multiplex PCR, while TCRdb's copy carries only in-frame clones and drops some. Its table lists 20,000 to 25,000 clones. V and J are TRBV6-1 and TRBJ2-1, with TRBD2 identical over 11 bases. The sample consisted of blood buffy coat. This clonotype was sampled from a woman aged 18-70 years with a cervical HPV16 infection that either progressed to CIN3+ or cleared (not recorded which). The CDR3 spells CASGASGGYNEQFF. The DNA read from the CDR3 is TGTGCCAGCGGTGCTAGCGGGGGGTACAATGAG.